The 8 T cell receptor beta chains below were found in one sample sequenced in a study of identical twins' blood T cells. MiXCR, applied by TCRdb to the 5' RACE reads, yields one record per CDR3 protein. The profile covers about 370,000 distinct CDR3 sequences, with over 25% appearing a single time and around 5.6% taken by the ten largest. Sample: PBMCs. The receptors were gathered from a woman aged 18-49 years in good health.

The chain has TRBV29-1 and TRBJ1-1, with no clear D. This CDR3 has 12 amino acids. V gave up 4 bases and J gave up 4 bases, with 10 bases separating them. CDR1 and CDR2 (germline): SQVTM, ANQGSEA. This CDR3 is CSVVVRATEAFF. In DNA, the CDR3 is TGCAGCGTTGTGGTGAGGGCCACTGAAGCTTTCTTT.

This clonotype showed up just a few times. The chain links TRBV10-3 to TRBJ2-7; D uncertain. Germline values: CDR1 ENHRY, CDR2 SYGVKD. Trimming pared 0 bases from V and 1 base from J, leaving 10 bases between. CDR3 length: 15 residues. The CDR3 DNA reads as TGTGCCATCAGTGAGTCGGGCGACGGATCCTACGAGCAGTACTTC. As protein: CAISESGDGSYEQYF.

The rearrangement joins TRBV9 to TRBJ2-7; 7 nucleotides agree with TRBD1. The CDR3 is 16 residues long. Germline V gene sequence: CDR1 SGDLS, CDR2 YYNGEE. The V gene end was trimmed by 0 bases and the J gene end by 7 bases; junction bases not matched to a gene: 13. The CDR3 nucleotides read TGTGCCAGCAGCGTAGAGAGGGACAGTTCTCTTTTTGAGCAGTACTTC. Encoded protein: CASSVERDSSLFEQYF.

J is TRBJ2-3 and V is TRBV10-3; D remains unclear. Germline-derived CDR1 and CDR2 are ENHRY and SYGVKD. V was clipped by 2 bases and J by 0 bases, with 12 bases between them. The CDR3 runs to 16 residues. CDR3 sequence (DNA): TGTGCCATCAGTGAGGGAGCTCTATTTAGCACAGATACGCAGTATTTT. Translation gives CAISEGALFSTDTQYF.

As concerns this clonotype: Germline is not matched at one junction end, which may reflect a read error. The chain employs TRBV10-3 and TRBJ2-1, with D possibly matching TRBD2 (5 bases). The germline V gene encodes CDR1 ENHRY and CDR2 SYGVKD. The CDR3 consists of 16 residues. CDR3 DNA sequence: TGTGTCATCAGTGAGGGCCTAGGTACTCCCTACAATGAGCAGTTCTTC. This codes for CVISEGLGTPYNEQFF.

The CDR3 here is CASSEYFYYGYTF. The CDR3 region has the DNA TGCGCCAGCAGTGAATACTTCTACTATGGCTACACCTTC. The chain links TRBV10-1 to TRBJ1-2; D is ambiguous. Trimming cost V 3 bases and J 3 bases, with 8 bases left between them. CDR3 length: 13 residues. Germline V gives CDR1 WNHNN, CDR2 SYGVQD (reference sequence).

This clonotype came up a few times. The chain combines TRBV4-1 with TRBJ1-1; no definite D call. V lost 4 bases to trimming and J lost 0 bases, with 24 bases between them. The CDR3 loop spans 19 amino acids. Per germline, CDR1 MGHRA and CDR2 YSYEKL. CDR3 sequence reads: CASSPPGEGFFLVNTEAFF. The CDR3 nucleotides are TGCGCCAGCAGCCCACCCGGAGAGGGATTTTTCCTCGTGAACACTGAAGCTTTCTTT.

The CDR3 sequence: CSARGRVTGELFF. As DNA, the CDR3 is TGCAGTGCTAGAGGCAGGGTCACCGGGGAGCTGTTTTTT. The V call is TRBV20-1, the J call TRBJ2-2, with TRBD1 as a possible D gene (5 bases). Trimming left V 1 base short and J 4 bases short, with 7 bases between. Germline V CDR1 and CDR2: DFQATT, SNEGSKA (reference sequence). The CDR3 sequence is 13 residues long.